This T cell receptor beta chain is drawn from a study of cytomegalovirus exposure and HLA in healthy donors. PCR primers comprised 60 Vbeta and 13 Jbeta primers. This table comes from immunoSEQ multiplex PCR, and its TCRdb copy is limited to in-frame clones, with some not included. The sample yields approximately 150,000 clones, of which the top ten take up about 2%. V lost 5 bases and J 0 bases, leaving 10 bases between the germline ends. Per the germline V gene, CDR1 is SGHRS and CDR2 is YFSETQ. This CDR3 is built from 14 residues. The sample consisted of PBMCs. The origin of this receptor is a woman younger than 30 in good health and CMV-seronegative. The genes are TRBV5-1 and TRBJ2-3; D call uncertain. CDR3 in amino acids: CASRPLVSTDTQYF. Here the CDR3 DNA reads TGCGCCAGCAGGCCTTTAGTGAGCACAGATACGCAGTATTTT.